This TCR beta chain is from a study of blood T cell repertoires in COVID-19 (TCRdb year 2020). The study in broad terms: The collaborator samples originated in the United States, Italy and Spain and spanned the acute and convalescent phases of COVID-19. The material from the prospective study consisted of cDNA or gDNA derived from T cells, B-cell-depleted T cells, or PBMCs. Nearly every sample came with metadata listing a de-identified subject ID, COVID-19 status, age in years and sex. Where available, HLA class I and class II types were taken from metadata supplied by the sample provider and were not determined by assay-based typing. The repertoires were released in a freely available public database meant as a resource for research on the immune response to SARS-CoV-2. The dataset comprised deeply sampled blood TCRbeta repertoires from subjects exposed to, actively infected with, or recovered from COVID-19. Samples were obtained from the ongoing ImmuneRACE study (first 160 participants) and from about 1,300 subjects provided by 6 global collaborators. What the authors observed across the whole study: The quantity of clinical and demographic metadata differed by source and by participant and was supplied without curation.

TCRbeta CDR3 regions were amplified from genomic DNA by means of the immunoSEQ Assay, a bias-controlled multiplex PCR. For the original study's pipeline: The number of nucleated cells in each sample was estimated by amplification of reference gene primers within the assay. To quantify the absolute abundance of each unique TCRbeta CDR3 rearrangement, sequence reads were collapsed and filtered. Productive Simpson clonality was computed per sample as the square root of Simpson's diversity index over productive rearrangements. TCRdb took over this immuneACCESS table, retaining in-frame rearrangements with V and J assigned. Such tables are incomplete; in checked studies, under half of the missing clones stem from an unresolved V gene, and the remainder is unexplained. From that table come the V and J calls and clone size; the DNA was used to work out D and trimming. For this sample there are tens of thousands of clones; 70% to 90% appear just once. About 12% of the sample is in the top ten clones.

For this clone: This receptor's antigen is unknown. No base qualities exist here, and no much larger clone lies one base off it.

In the germline V gene (reference sequence), CDR1 corresponds to LNHNV and CDR2 to YYDKDF. The CDR3 holds 17 amino acids from the cysteine to the phenylalanine. Only the CDR3 portion is preserved as DNA: 51 bases, with reading frame beginning at the first base. V has 2 bases trimmed and J has 4 bases trimmed; junction bases matching no gene number 7. The collaborating institutions used their own protocols to collect whole blood in K2EDTA tubes. For TCRbeta analysis, collaborator samples were shipped as frozen whole blood, as isolated PBMCs, or as DNA extracted from either sample type. The TCR sequence derives from a human donor in a cohort sampled during active COVID-19. The V and J segments used are TRBV15 and TRBJ2-7; TRBD2 lines up with 14 middle nucleotides. The sample taken for sequencing was peripheral blood. The CDR3 corresponds to CATSRTRLAGGGYEQYF. The nucleotide sequence is TGTGCCACCAGCAGAACAAGACTAGCGGGAGGGGGATACGAGCAGTACTTC.